In this sample, the clone carrying this T cell receptor beta chain turned up a few times. Its antigen is not known. These data are taken from a study of cytomegalovirus exposure and HLA in healthy donors. About the research overall: Approximately 170 million T cells yielded 90 million to 130 million unique TCR beta sequences in earlier analysis.

PCR used 60 Vbeta primers and 13 Jbeta primers. The method was immunoSEQ multiplex PCR; TCRdb's version includes in-frame clones alone and lacks a portion of them. The table records 110,000 to 150,000 clones, over 60% of them present only once. General observations from the study: Across donors, most TCRs were seen rarely, yet some public ones were widespread.

The sequencing sample was made of PBMCs. The TCR comes from a man aged 40-55 years in good health and CMV-seronegative.

The CDR3 loop is CASSLLSVGWGQKVDEQYF. CDR3 nucleotides: TGTGCCAGCAGCTTATTGTCTGTGGGGTGGGGACAGAAGGTAGACGAGCAGTACTTC. This chain joins TRBV11-2 and TRBJ2-7; 7 bases agree with TRBD1. Germline CDR1 and CDR2: SGHAT and FQNNGV. The CDR3 is 19 residues long. V dropped 2 bases and J dropped 5; count of bases not matched to a gene: 21.